The entry below describes one TCR beta chain. Its antigen remains unidentified. CDR3 length equals 14 residues. V was pared by 3 bases and J by 0 bases, with 9 bases between. Germline assignment: CDR1 SGHDT and CDR2 YYEEEE. Each patient relapsed following autologous stem cell transplantation, and prior brentuximab vedotin exposure differed. CD8+ T cell isolation from thawed PBMCs was performed by magnetic negative selection. Assay: immunoSEQ multiplex PCR; the TCRdb copy retains only in-frame clones and omits some. The sample contains about 29,000 clones, almost 90% of which appear only once. The data were taken from a study of PD-1 blockade in classical Hodgkin lymphoma. Points from the study as a whole: CD4+ TCR diversity, unlike CD8+, climbed significantly by C4D1. Baseline TCR diversity was reportedly lower in newly diagnosed patients than healthy donors.

The receptor was derived from a human donor with classical Hodgkin lymphoma. The input for sequencing was CD8+ T cells from blood, taken at baseline. J is TRBJ1-1 and V is TRBV5-6; D call uncertain. The CDR3 DNA reads TGTGCCAGCAGCTACGGTCTGGTGAACACTGAAGCTTTCTTT. This gives the protein CASSYGLVNTEAFF.